The clone carrying this T cell receptor beta chain was seen a single time. The method was immunoSEQ multiplex PCR; TCRdb's version includes in-frame clones alone and lacks a portion of them. Of about 1.1 million clones listed, 77% are singletons. The data belong to a study of shared clonotypes between healthy human individuals. Looking at the study overall: Sampling drew on donors who were a couple of women and a few men aged 18 to 49.

This CDR3 has 17 amino acids. Germline trimming cut 7 bases from V and 8 bases from J; bases unmatched to any gene: 12. Germline CDR1 reads MDHEN; CDR2 reads SYDVKM. The clonotype originates from a man aged 18 to 30 in good health. Some clones in this sample may be carry-over from other donors' samples. Sequenced material: memory CD4+ T cells from PBMCs. Subset specified: CD45RA-negative fraction. This chain connects TRBV28 to TRBJ2-1; the match to TRBD2 covers 15 bases. CDR3 sequence reads: CASIPTPGLAGGYEQFF. The CDR3 bases are TGTGCCAGCATTCCGACTCCGGGACTAGCGGGAGGATATGAGCAGTTCTTC. Full variable domain (missing parts from reference TRBV28 and TRBJ2-1): DVKVTQSSRYLVKRTGEKVFLECVQDMDHENMFWYRQDPGLGLRLIYFSYDVKMKEKGDIPEGYSVSREKKERFSLILESASTNQTSMYLCASIPTPGLAGGYEQFFGPGTRLTVL.